The subject of this entry is one TCR beta chain. Its antigen is unknown. No base quality values were provided; no much bigger clone lies one nucleotide off. Preparation of the library involved the immunoSEQ multiplex PCR assay. For the original study's pipeline: A statistical classification framework was built for diagnosing cytomegalovirus status from the catalog of TCR beta chain sequences. In its TCRdb copy, this immuneACCESS table keeps in-frame sequences only and misses some clones. Where compared with another copy, unresolved V genes explain less than half of these, and the others have no known cause. The DNA was the basis for D and trimming; V, J and clone size are from that table. The sample includes roughly 59,000 clones, with roughly 92% observed a single time. The ten largest make up approximately 5.3% of the sample. The source of the sample is a study of cytomegalovirus exposure and HLA in healthy donors (dated by TCRdb to 2016 to 2017). About the full investigation: According to a later analysis, one platform produced both the roughly 130 validation repertoires and the 666 repertoires of the first cohort. The aim of the study was to test whether cataloging public T cell receptors could identify signatures of past pathogen exposure. In addition to the first cohort of roughly 700 subjects, a separate validation cohort of approximately 120 different subjects was used. High-throughput TCR immunosequencing, statistical association of individual TCRs with disease status, and machine learning were combined to predict cytomegalovirus infection status. On the study overall, not on this receptor specifically: In vitro tests confirmed that three of the cytomegalovirus-associated TCR beta chains recognize cytomegalovirus antigens. Most TCR sequences were seen in very few donors, while some public TCRs were found in many individuals. The study gave a list of more than 150 TCR beta chains associated with cytomegalovirus. According to the authors, the approach could potentially be generalized to other disease states and immunological phenotypes. Cytomegalovirus status was reported to be diagnosed by the classifier with high specificity and sensitivity in both the original and validation cohorts. A later analysis found that TCRs clustered in the first cohort also tended to co-occur in the approximately 120 validation repertoires, with approximately 94% of cluster scores above 0. A later analysis had no HLA typing for the validation cohort, so co-occurrence there was scored across all 130 or so repertoires.

Donors formed part of the validation cohort, which comprised some 120 subjects and was distinct from the first cohort of several hundred subjects. The CDR3 runs 14 residues from the cysteine to the phenylalanine. The kept DNA is CDR3 alone, 42 bases in frame from the first base. Between the V and J ends, shortened by 3 bases and 5 bases respectively, the junction contains 12 bases. According to the germline V gene, CDR1 reads MDHEN and CDR2 reads SYDVKM. The sample consisted of PBMCs. The chain employs TRBV28 and TRBJ2-3, with an unclear D gene assignment. The source is a man aged 18 to 35 in good health and CMV-seropositive. The bases read TGTGCCAGCAGTTTGACGGCAGGCCGAGATACGCAGTATTTT. Translated, this is CASSLTAGRDTQYF.